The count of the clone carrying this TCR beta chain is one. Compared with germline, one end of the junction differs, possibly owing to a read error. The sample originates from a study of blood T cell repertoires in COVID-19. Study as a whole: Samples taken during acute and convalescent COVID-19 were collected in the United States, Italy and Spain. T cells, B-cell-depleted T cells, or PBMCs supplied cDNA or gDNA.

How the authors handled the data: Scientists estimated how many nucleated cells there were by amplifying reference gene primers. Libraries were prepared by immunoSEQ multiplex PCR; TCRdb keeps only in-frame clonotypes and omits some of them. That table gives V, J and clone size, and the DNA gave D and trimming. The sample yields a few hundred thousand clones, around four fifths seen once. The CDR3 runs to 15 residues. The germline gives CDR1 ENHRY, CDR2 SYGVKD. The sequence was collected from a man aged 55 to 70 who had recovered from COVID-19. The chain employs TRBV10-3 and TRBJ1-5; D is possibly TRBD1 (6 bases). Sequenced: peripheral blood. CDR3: CAISKSNREGQPQHF. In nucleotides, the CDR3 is TGTGCCATCAGTAAGTCGAACAGGGAGGGGCAGCCCCAGCATTTT.